These T cell receptor beta chains were read from a single sample in a study of response to subunit inactivated influenza vaccine. TCRdb independently ran MiXCR on the RT-PCR reads; one entry per CDR3 protein. The sample records roughly 630,000 distinct CDR3 sequences, 14% being singletons. The starting material was PBMCs from blood, obtained 14 to 15 days before vaccination. The receptors stem from a man between 45 and 60 years old who received an inactivated influenza vaccine. Both conserved end residues are part of each CDR3. A D gene is named only where the DNA matches it firmly. For some rows the clone size is stated as once, few or many, or as a class when expanded; others skip it.

clone_size j_call d_call v_call cdr3_aa cdr3_nt
NA TRBJ2-5 NA TRBV27 CASSWGQGVQETQYF TGTGCCAGCAGTTGGGGTCAAGGGGTCCAAGAGACCCAGTACTTC
few TRBJ1-4 TRBD1 TRBV7-2 CASSSQGGTNEKLFF TGTGCCAGCAGCTCCCAGGGGGGGACTAATGAAAAACTGTTTTTT
few TRBJ2-7 TRBD1 TRBV4-1 CASSDPGQGVYEQYF TGCGCCAGCAGCGACCCGGGACAGGGGGTCTACGAGCAGTACTTC
NA TRBJ2-4 NA TRBV6-1 CASSEGVAKNIQYF TGTGCCAGCAGTGAAGGCGTAGCCAAAAACATTCAGTACTTC
NA TRBJ2-2 TRBD1 TRBV10-3 CATNTGTGFPNTGELFF TGTGCCACCAACACCGGGACAGGGTTCCCGAACACCGGGGAGCTGTTTTTT
many TRBJ2-1 NA TRBV3-1 CASSHGLYNEQFF TGTGCCAGCAGCCACGGACTCTACAATGAGCAGTTCTTC
few TRBJ2-7 NA TRBV11-2 CASSPGVVNEQYF TGTGCCAGCAGCCCAGGGGTAGTCAACGAGCAGTACTTC
NA TRBJ1-4 TRBD1 TRBV20-1 CSARDLTGGREKLFF TGCAGTGCTAGAGATCTAACAGGGGGTCGAGAAAAACTGTTTTTT
few TRBJ2-5 NA TRBV29-1 CSVAGQGETQYF TGCAGCGTTGCGGGGCAAGGAGAGACCCAGTACTTC
NA TRBJ2-1 NA TRBV6-1 CASSVGSTYNERFF TGTGCCAGCAGTGTGGGCAGCACCTACAATGAGCGGTTCTTC
few TRBJ2-7 NA TRBV29-1 CSVETSEGYEQYF TGCAGCGTTGAAACTAGTGAGGGATACGAGCAGTACTTC
many TRBJ2-5 TRBD1 TRBV7-2 CASSPQGLETQYF TGTGCCAGCAGTCCACAGGGGTTGGAGACCCAGTACTTC
few TRBJ1-1 NA TRBV29-1 CSVEDRWGVDTEAFF TGCAGCGTTGAAGATAGGTGGGGGGTGGACACTGAAGCTTTCTTT
few TRBJ2-3 NA TRBV6-1 CASRKQGSGTDTQYF TGTGCCAGCAGAAAACAGGGTTCGGGCACAGATACGCAGTATTTT
NA TRBJ2-7 NA TRBV21-1 CASSKIQGEDSYEQYF TGTGCCAGCAGCAAGATACAGGGGGAAGATTCCTACGAGCAGTACTTC
NA TRBJ2-1 NA TRBV5-1 CASSLEFGGHNEQFF TGCGCCAGCAGCTTGGAGTTCGGGGGCCACAATGAGCAGTTCTTC
many TRBJ2-7 TRBD2 TRBV7-8 CASSPYGVAGAYEQYF TGTGCCAGCAGCCCTTATGGTGTAGCGGGAGCCTACGAGCAGTACTTC
NA TRBJ2-1 NA TRBV29-1 CSVESFNEQFF TGCAGCGTTGAATCGTTCAATGAGCAGTTCTTC